These 9 T cell receptor beta chains came from one sample sequenced in a study of cytomegalovirus exposure and HLA in healthy donors. PCR was performed using 60 Vbeta and 13 Jbeta primers. Sequencing was performed with immunoSEQ multiplex PCR; in TCRdb, only in-frame clones are kept and a portion is missing. This table has about 120,000 clones, 70% to 80% appearing once. Sequenced input: PBMCs. These receptors were obtained from a man aged 35 to 55 in good health and CMV-seropositive.

This clone was seen only once. This sequence joins TRBV5-1 and TRBJ2-1; D gene uncertain. CDR3 length: 13 residues. V lost 0 bases and J lost 7, with 8 bases in between. Germline CDR1 reads SGHRS; CDR2 reads YFSETQ. The CDR3 spells CASSLDNPNEQFF. The CDR3 region has the DNA TGCGCCAGCAGCTTGGACAACCCAAATGAGCAGTTCTTC.

V usage is TRBV28 and J usage is TRBJ1-2; 12 nucleotides match TRBD1. The ends lost 1 base at V and 7 bases at J; junction bases unmatched: 10. Germline loops: CDR1 MDHEN, CDR2 SYDVKM. The CDR3 extends over 17 amino acids. CDR3 nucleotide sequence: TGTGCCAGCAGTTTATCCATCCCGGGACAGGGGGCTGCTGGCTACACCTTC. Translated: CASSLSIPGQGAAGYTF.

V usage is TRBV19 and J usage is TRBJ1-1; unclear D gene. This CDR3 is 15 amino acids long. The V gene's germline CDR1 is LNHDA and CDR2 SQIVND (reference sequence). Deletions cut 4 bases from V and 1 base from J, with 13 bases between. CDR3 loop: CASSTIERSNTEAFF. CDR3 coding DNA: TGTGCCAGTAGTACGATCGAGCGATCGAACACTGAAGCTTTCTTT.

The chain combines TRBV5-6 with TRBJ2-7; D perhaps matches TRBD2 (6 bases). Trimming took off 2 bases at V and 0 bases at J, with 18 bases between the two ends. CDR3 length: 17 amino acids. In germline, CDR1 is SGHDT, CDR2 YYEEEE. The CDR3 DNA sequence: TGTGCCAGCAGCTTCAAGGGACTCCGGGACTCCTCCTACGAGCAGTACTTC. Its translation is CASSFKGLRDSSYEQYF.

CDR3 in DNA: TGTGCCAGTAGTATCGGACAGATCTATGGCTACACCTTC. This sequence encodes CASSIGQIYGYTF. The rearrangement joins TRBV19 to TRBJ1-2; D perhaps matches TRBD1 (6 bases). The V gene lost 3 bases and the J gene lost 4 bases, with 9 bases spanning the gap. This CDR3 comprises 13 residues. Germline V gene data show CDR1 as LNHDA and CDR2 as SQIVND (reference sequence).

The chain employs TRBV28 and TRBJ1-1; unclear D gene. The CDR3 extends over 14 amino acids. V lost 2 bases and J lost 3, with 10 bases in between. Looked up from germline, CDR1 is MDHEN and CDR2 is SYDVKM. For the CDR3, the DNA is TGTGCCAGCAGTTTAGGTGCGGTTCACACTGAAGCTTTCTTT. Its protein is CASSLGAVHTEAFF.

The chain couples TRBV7-9 to TRBJ1-2, with 8 bases identical to TRBD1. Germline CDR1 SEHNR, CDR2 FQNEAQ (reference sequence). CDR3 size: 14 residues. V was pared by 1 base and J by 4 bases, with 2 bases of the junction left unmatched. The CDR3 DNA follows: TGTGCCAGCAGCTTAGGCACAGGGGGCTATGGCTACACCTTC. The encoded protein is CASSLGTGGYGYTF. The full variable domain, its missing parts supplied by reference TRBV7-9 and TRBJ1-2, is DTGVSQNPRHKITKRGQNVTFRCDPISEHNRLYWYRQTLGQGPEFLTYFQNEAQLEKSRLLSDRFSAERPKGSFSTLEIQRTEQGDSAMYLCASSLGTGGYGYTFGSGTRLTVV.

V gene TRBV4-3 combines with J gene TRBJ2-2; maybe TRBD2 (6 bases). The CDR3 has 16 amino acids. Trimming cost V 1 base and J 5 bases, with 14 bases left between them. Germline-derived CDR1 and CDR2 are LGHNA and YSLEER. CDR3 in DNA: TGCGCCAGCAGCCAAGCTGAGGGAGGAGGTACCGGGGAGCTGTTTTTT. It specifies CASSQAEGGGTGELFF.

The chain links TRBV13 to TRBJ1-2, with 7 bases identical to TRBD1. The CDR3 is 13 amino acids. Germline trimming cut 6 bases from V and 4 bases from J; bases unmatched to any gene: 5. The germline CDR1 and CDR2 sequences are PRHDT and FYEKMQ (reference sequence). The CDR3 loop reads CASRAGTAYGYTF. Written as DNA, the CDR3 is TGTGCCAGCAGGGCCGGGACAGCCTATGGCTACACCTTC.